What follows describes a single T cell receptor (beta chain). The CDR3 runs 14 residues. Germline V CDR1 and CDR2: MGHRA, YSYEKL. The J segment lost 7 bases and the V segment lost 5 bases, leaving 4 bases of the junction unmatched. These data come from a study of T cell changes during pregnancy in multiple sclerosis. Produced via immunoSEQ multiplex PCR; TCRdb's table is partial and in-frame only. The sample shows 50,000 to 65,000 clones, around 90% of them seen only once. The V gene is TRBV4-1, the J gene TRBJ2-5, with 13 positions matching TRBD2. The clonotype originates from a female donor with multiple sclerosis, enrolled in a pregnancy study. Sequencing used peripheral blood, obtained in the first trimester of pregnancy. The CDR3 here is CASSDTSGRGTQYF. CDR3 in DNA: TGCGCCAGCAGCGACACTAGCGGGAGGGGGACCCAGTACTTC.